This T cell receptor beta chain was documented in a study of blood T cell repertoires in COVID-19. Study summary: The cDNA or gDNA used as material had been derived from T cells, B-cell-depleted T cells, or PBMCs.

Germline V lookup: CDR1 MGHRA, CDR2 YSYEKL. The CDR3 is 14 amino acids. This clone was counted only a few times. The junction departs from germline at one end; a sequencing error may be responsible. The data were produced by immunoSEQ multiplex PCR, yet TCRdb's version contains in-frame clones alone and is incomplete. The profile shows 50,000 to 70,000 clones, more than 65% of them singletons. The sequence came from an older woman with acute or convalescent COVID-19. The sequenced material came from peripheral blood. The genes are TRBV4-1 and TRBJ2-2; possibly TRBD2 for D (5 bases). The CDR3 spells CASSQERGNGELFF. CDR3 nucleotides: TGCGCCAGCAGTCAAGAACGGGGTAACGGGGAGCTGTTTTTT.